The T cell receptor (beta chain) described here comes from a study of neurological immune-mediated disorders (dated by TCRdb to the late 2010s). Background for the entire study: Among the approximately 34 multiple sclerosis patients, 31 had relapsing-remitting MS and 3 had secondary progressive MS. Peripheral blood TCR-beta repertoires from patients with HTLV-I-associated myelopathy (HAM/TSP), patients with multiple sclerosis, and healthy controls were compared in the study using UMI-based sequencing. Of the 68 subjects in the cohort, about 14 were HAM/TSP patients, about 34 were multiple sclerosis patients, and approximately 20 were healthy controls. The 95 to 120 TCR-beta libraries covered PBMC samples along with longitudinal samples, technical triplicates, and paired sorted CD4+ and CD8+ T-cell subsets.

This clonotype was seen ten or more times. There is no known antigen for this receptor. There are no base qualities to consult, and no much larger clone falls within one base. According to the germline V gene, CDR1 reads ENHRY and CDR2 reads SYGVKD. Trimming accounts for 6 bases at V and 7 bases at J, while the number of junction bases matched to no gene is 5. Reading from cysteine to phenylalanine, the CDR3 counts 13 amino acids. Only CDR3 DNA remains: 39 bases, in frame from the first base. The research as a whole found: TCR clonal expansion was highest in HAM/TSP patients and lowest in MS patients, with MS patients falling below even healthy controls. Phylogenetic analysis grouped repertoires from 18 of 34 MS patients into a cluster of related CDR3 sequences, suggesting a possible repertoire-level signature. Expanded clones from different subjects shared no identical CDR3 amino acid sequences, which suggests that TCR-beta repertoires were private in all groups. No clinical or MRI features were associated with the MS cluster, and the authors said that larger cohorts are needed.

cDNA was synthesized by template-switch 5'RACE using a primer with a 10-nucleotide random unique molecular identifier that tagged each TCR transcript. Each sequencing run produced over 190 million TCR-beta sequences covering 15-18 subjects. Total RNA was extracted with the RNeasy kit. TCR-beta VDJ regions were amplified with primers for the TCR constant region and the 5'RACE anchor, using the KAPA Real-time Library Amplification kit. A first PCR added sample indexes and Illumina adaptors, after which a second PCR increased the library yield. The roughly 650 bp TCR product was size-selected on a 2% E-gel SizeSelection system after Ampure bead purification. Before pooling, libraries had their quality checked on a Bioanalyzer, their concentration measured with Qubit, and their quantity determined with the Kapa Library Quantification kit. Libraries were sequenced paired-end 2 x 150 bp on an Illumina HiSeq 2500. To increase sequence diversity, roughly 25-31% phiX was spiked into each library pool. Per the source publication's procedure: The quality-filtered reads were processed with the UMI-based MiGEC pipeline, whose error correction step removed more than 80% of the raw TCR sequences. IMGT germline references were used for alignment of VDJ genes, and clonotypes were defined by a unique CDR3 amino acid sequence together with V-J genes. Clonal expansion, Shannon diversity and CDR3 relatedness (CalcPairwiseDistances, ClusterSamples) were evaluated with VDJtools, and phylogenetic trees were built with CLCbio workbench. Using coefficient-of-variation modelling across technical triplicates, the study counted a clone as expanded if it had at least 8 unique UMIs. TCRdb reworked the public reads: Q25 trimming with fastp, MiXCR clone assembly, productive beta chains retained. A single entry per CDR3 protein holds the most common genes and DNA from its merged rows. TCRdb's processing, not the study's, gives the V and J calls here. This sample gives roughly 88,000 distinct CDR3 sequences in total; roughly 3.5% of them show up just once. The ten largest clones capture roughly 2.9% of the sample.

For the unsorted PBMC libraries, 2 million PBMCs were stored in RNAlater at -80 degrees C until RNA extraction and were used to generate the libraries. The multiple sclerosis patients were enrolled in a US clinical protocol that evaluated disease progression with magnetic resonance imaging. Peripheral blood was subjected to Ficoll-Hypaque density gradient centrifugation to isolate PBMCs, which were then cryopreserved in liquid nitrogen. The material sequenced was PBMCs. This receptor chain uses TRBV10-3 and TRBJ2-2; TRBD1 aligns with 7 central bases. This sequence was found in a woman aged 45-60 years with multiple sclerosis. The CDR3 region reads CAIRTQGYGELFF. The bases read TGTGCCATCAGAACACAGGGGTACGGGGAGCTGTTTTTT.